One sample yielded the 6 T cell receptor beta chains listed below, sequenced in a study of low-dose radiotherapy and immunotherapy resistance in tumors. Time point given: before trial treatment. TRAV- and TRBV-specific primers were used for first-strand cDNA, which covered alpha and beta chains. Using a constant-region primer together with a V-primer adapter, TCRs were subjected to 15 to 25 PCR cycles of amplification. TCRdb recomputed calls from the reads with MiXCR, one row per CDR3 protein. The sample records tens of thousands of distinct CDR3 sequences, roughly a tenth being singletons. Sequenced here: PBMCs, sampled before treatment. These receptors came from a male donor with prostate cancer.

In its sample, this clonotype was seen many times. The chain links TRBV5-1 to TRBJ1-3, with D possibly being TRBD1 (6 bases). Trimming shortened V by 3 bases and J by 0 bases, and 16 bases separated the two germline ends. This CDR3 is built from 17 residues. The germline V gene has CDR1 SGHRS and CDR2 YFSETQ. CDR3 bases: TGCGCCAGCAGCTCCGACCCCGGACAGCGCTCTGGAAACACCATATATTTT. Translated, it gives CASSSDPGQRSGNTIYF.

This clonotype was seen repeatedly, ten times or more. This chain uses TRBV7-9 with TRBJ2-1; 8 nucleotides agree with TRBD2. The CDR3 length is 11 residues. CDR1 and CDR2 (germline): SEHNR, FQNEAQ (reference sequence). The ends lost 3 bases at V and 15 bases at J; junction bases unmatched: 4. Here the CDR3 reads CASSFGTSWFF. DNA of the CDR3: TGTGCCAGCAGCTTCGGGACTAGTTGGTTCTTC.

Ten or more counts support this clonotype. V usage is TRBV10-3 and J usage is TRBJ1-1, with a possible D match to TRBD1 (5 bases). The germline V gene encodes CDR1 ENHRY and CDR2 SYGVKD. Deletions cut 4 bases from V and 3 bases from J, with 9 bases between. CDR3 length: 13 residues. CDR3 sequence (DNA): TGTGCCATCAGTGCAGGGAGCGACACTGAAGCTTTCTTT. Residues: CAISAGSDTEAFF.

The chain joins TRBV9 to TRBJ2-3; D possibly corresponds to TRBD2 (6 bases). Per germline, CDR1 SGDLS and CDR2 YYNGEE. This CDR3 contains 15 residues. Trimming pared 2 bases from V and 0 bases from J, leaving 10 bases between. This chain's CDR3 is CASSVSGRSTDTQYF. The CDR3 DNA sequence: TGTGCCAGCAGCGTTAGCGGCCGGAGCACAGATACGCAGTATTTT.

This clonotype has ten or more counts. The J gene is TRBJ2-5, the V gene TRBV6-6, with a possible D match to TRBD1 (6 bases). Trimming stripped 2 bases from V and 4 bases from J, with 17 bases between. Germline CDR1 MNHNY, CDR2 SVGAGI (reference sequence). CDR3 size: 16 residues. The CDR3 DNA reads TGTGCCAGCAGTTACCCCGACAGGTATCCCAGAGAGACCCAGTACTTC. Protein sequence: CASSYPDRYPRETQYF.

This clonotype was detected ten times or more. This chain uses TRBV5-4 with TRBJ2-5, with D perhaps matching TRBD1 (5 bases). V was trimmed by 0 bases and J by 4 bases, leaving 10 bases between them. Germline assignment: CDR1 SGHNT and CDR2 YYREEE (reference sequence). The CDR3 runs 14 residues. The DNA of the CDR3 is TGTGCCAGCAGCTTGGACCAAAGGGGAGAGACCCAGTACTTC. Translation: CASSLDQRGETQYF.